This passage covers 14 T cell receptor beta chains from one sample sequenced in a study of neurological immune-mediated disorders. TCRdb recomputed calls from the 5' RACE reads with MiXCR, one row per CDR3 protein. In the table there are roughly 62,000 distinct CDR3 sequences, over 2% of which are singletons. Sequencing was done on a sample of PBMCs. The source of these receptors is a man in his forties or fifties with multiple sclerosis.

This clonotype was seen at least ten times. V gene TRBV3-1 combines with J gene TRBJ2-2; 9 nucleotides match TRBD2. The CDR3 sequence is 15 residues long. V lost 5 bases, J lost 5 bases, and 6 bases stayed unmatched. Germline V gives CDR1 LGHDT, CDR2 YNNKEL (reference sequence). The CDR3 region is CASSETSGGTGELFF. The CDR3 DNA reads TGTGCCAGCAGCGAGACTAGCGGAGGGACCGGGGAGCTGTTTTTT.

This clonotype was counted ten times or more. CDR3 protein: CSAGRTSGSYEQYF. The CDR3 DNA reads as TGCAGTGCTGGCCGGACTAGCGGGTCCTACGAGCAGTACTTC. The rearrangement links TRBV20-1 to TRBJ2-7, with 11 bases lining up with TRBD2. Unmatched junction bases numbered 4, after V lost 5 bases and J lost 1 base. There are 14 residues in the CDR3. Germline V lookup: CDR1 DFQATT, CDR2 SNEGSKA (reference sequence).

This clonotype was observed at least ten times. In DNA form, the CDR3 reads TGTGCCAGCAGCTCCCGGACAGCTCTTCCCGAGCAGTACTTC. This sequence encodes CASSSRTALPEQYF. The chain joins TRBV7-9 to TRBJ2-7; the D gene is possibly TRBD1 (6 bases). Germline CDR1 and CDR2: SEHNR and FQNEAQ (reference sequence). The CDR3 totals 14 residues. The V and J ends lost 4 bases and 6 bases respectively, with 16 bases between them.

In its sample, this clonotype was seen many times. The genes are TRBV2 and TRBJ1-5; D call uncertain. The CDR3 is 14 amino acids. V was clipped by 0 bases and J by 9 bases, with 12 bases between them. The V gene's germline CDR1 is SNHLY and CDR2 FYNNEI. The CDR3 nucleotides read TGTGCCAGCAGTGAAGCGACGGGTCGTGGGCCCCAGCATTTT. Amino acid sequence: CASSEATGRGPQHF.

This clonotype was seen many times. CDR3 loop: CSAPGPTGITNEKLFF. CDR3 in DNA: TGCAGTGCTCCCGGACCTACAGGGATTACTAATGAAAAACTGTTTTTT. V and J are TRBV20-1 and TRBJ1-4, with D tentatively TRBD1 (6 bases). This CDR3 spans 16 amino acids. The V gene's germline CDR1 is DFQATT and CDR2 SNEGSKA (reference sequence). V was clipped by 5 bases and J by 2 bases, with 18 bases between them.

This clonotype was seen repeatedly, ten times or more. The chain has TRBV7-8 and TRBJ2-1; D call uncertain. With 1 base removed from V and 9 bases from J, the gap between germline ends came to 7 bases. In germline, CDR1 is SGHVS, CDR2 FQNEAQ. CDR3 length: 12 residues. The CDR3 protein is CASSLVGREQFF. In nucleotides, the CDR3 is TGTGCCAGCAGCTTAGTCGGGCGTGAGCAGTTCTTC.

This clonotype was counted many times. The chain combines TRBV12-3 or TRBV12-4 with TRBJ1-5; no reliable D call. The CDR3 has 15 amino acids. With 1 base removed from V and 1 base from J, the gap between germline ends came to 8 bases. CDR3 region: CASSLVGPSNQPQHF. CDR3 coding DNA: TGTGCCAGCAGTTTAGTCGGGCCCAGCAATCAGCCCCAGCATTTT.

In this sample, this clonotype turned up many times. The chain recombines TRBV12-3 or TRBV12-4 with TRBJ2-5; 13 nucleotides agree with TRBD2. The CDR3 contains 19 residues. With 2 bases clipped from V and 4 bases from J, the junction kept 13 bases outside the gene matches. CDR3: CASSLLGLAGDLGGETQYF. The CDR3 DNA follows: TGTGCCAGCAGTTTATTAGGACTAGCGGGGGACCTAGGAGGAGAGACCCAGTACTTC.

There are a few counts of this clonotype. Since a much larger clone is just one base distant, this may be a read error. This chain connects TRBV7-8 to TRBJ2-7, with D tentatively TRBD1 (5 bases). Trimming stripped 2 bases from V and 4 bases from J, with 9 bases between. CDR3 length equals 13 residues. CDR1 is SGHVS, CDR2 FQNEAQ, per germline. The CDR3 here is CASSLIDRYEQYF. CDR3 DNA: TGTGCCAGCAGCTTAATAGACAGATACGAGCAGTACTTC.

Of note for this clonotype: A much larger clone sits a single nucleotide away, making a read error possible. CDR3 in amino acids: CSASDQNNSPLHF. In nucleotides, the CDR3 is TGCAGTGCTAGCGACCAGAATAATTCACCCCTCCACTTT. The chain links TRBV20-1 to TRBJ1-6; no reliable D call. The CDR3 contains 13 residues. Trimming pared 3 bases from V and 5 bases from J, leaving 8 bases between. The germline V gene has CDR1 DFQATT and CDR2 SNEGSKA (reference sequence).

For this clonotype: This may stem from a read error, because a much larger clone lies one nucleotide away. The V call is TRBV6-5, the J call TRBJ1-5, with a tentative D call TRBD1 (5 bases). The CDR3 spans 14 residues. Germline V gives CDR1 MNHEY, CDR2 SVGAGI. CDR3 sequence (DNA): TGTGCTACCGAGTTAGGAGGGGTCAGTCAGCCCCAGCATTTT. Residues: CATELGGVSQPQHF.

The table lists this clonotype with many counts. This chain joins TRBV12-3 or TRBV12-4 and TRBJ1-1, with D tentatively TRBD1 (5 bases). V was trimmed by 6 bases and J by 10 bases, leaving 12 bases between them. The CDR3 consists of 11 residues. As DNA, the CDR3 is TGTGCCAGCAGCCGCCCGGGGCTAGCTTTCTTT. Amino acid sequence: CASSRPGLAFF.

The chain is built from TRBV6-2 or TRBV6-3 and TRBJ2-6; 10 bases fit TRBD2. Trimming removed 5 bases from V and 0 bases from J; junction bases left unmatched: 4. CDR1 MNHEY and CDR2 SVGEGT come from the germline V gene. The CDR3 totals 17 residues. The DNA of the CDR3 is TGTGCCAGCAGTGGACTAGCGGTGATCTCTGGGGCCAACGTCCTGACTTTC. This encodes CASSGLAVISGANVLTF.

This clonotype was observed a handful of times. The chain is built from TRBV6-5 and TRBJ2-7; TRBD1 matches at 9 bases. V shed 5 bases, J shed 1 base, and the junction held 9 bases outside the gene matches. The germline gives CDR1 MNHEY, CDR2 SVGAGI. The CDR3 is 16 amino acids. CDR3 amino acids: CASSQRTGVESYEQYF. Here the CDR3 DNA reads TGTGCCAGCAGTCAAAGGACAGGGGTCGAATCCTACGAGCAGTACTTC.